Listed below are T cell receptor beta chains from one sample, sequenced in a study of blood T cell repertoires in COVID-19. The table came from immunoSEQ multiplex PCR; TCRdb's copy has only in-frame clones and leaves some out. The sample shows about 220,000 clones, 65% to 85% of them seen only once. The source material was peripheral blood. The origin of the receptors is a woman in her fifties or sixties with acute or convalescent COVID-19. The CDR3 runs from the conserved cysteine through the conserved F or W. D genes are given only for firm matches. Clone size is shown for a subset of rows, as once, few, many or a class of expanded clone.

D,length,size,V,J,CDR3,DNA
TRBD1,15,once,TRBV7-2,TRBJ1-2,CASSSRTGGNYGYTF,TGTGCCAGCAGTTCCCGGACAGGGGGGAACTATGGCTACACCTTC
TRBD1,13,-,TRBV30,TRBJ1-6,CAWRGTGVSPLHF,TGTGCCTGGAGGGGGACAGGGGTATCACCCCTCCACTTT
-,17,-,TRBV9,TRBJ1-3,CASSVEGVRDSGNTIYF,TGTGCCAGCAGCGTAGAGGGCGTACGGGACTCTGGAAACACCATATATTTT
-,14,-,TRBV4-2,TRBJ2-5,CASSQDTVMETQYF,TGTGCCAGCAGCCAAGATACAGTCATGGAGACCCAGTACTTC
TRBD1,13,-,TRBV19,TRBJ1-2,CASSPPGQGGYTF,TGTGCCAGTAGTCCCCCGGGACAGGGAGGCTACACCTTC
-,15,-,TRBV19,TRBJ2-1,CASSRRGTDYNEQFF,TGTGCCAGTAGTAGGCGCGGGACGGATTACAATGAGCAGTTCTTC
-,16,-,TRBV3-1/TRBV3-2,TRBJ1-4,CASSLTPGLSREKLFF,TGTGCCAGCAGCCTCACTCCGGGACTAAGTCGGGAAAAACTGTTTTTT
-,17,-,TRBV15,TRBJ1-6,CATSGTAGNPWNSPLHF,TGTGCCACCAGCGGGACCGCGGGGAACCCATGGAATTCACCCCTCCACTTT
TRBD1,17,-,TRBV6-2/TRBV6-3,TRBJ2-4,CASSYFRQGIAKNIQYF,TGTGCCAGCAGTTACTTCCGACAGGGAATAGCCAAAAACATTCAGTACTTC
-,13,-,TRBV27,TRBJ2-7,CASSLTGTYEQYF,TGTGCCAGCAGTTTGACAGGAACCTACGAGCAGTACTTC
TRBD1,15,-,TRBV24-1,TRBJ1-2,CATSDDGQGNYGYTF,TGTGCCACCAGTGACGACGGACAGGGTAACTATGGCTACACCTTC
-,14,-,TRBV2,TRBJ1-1,CASSQTGWDTEAFF,TGTGCCAGCAGTCAGACAGGCTGGGACACTGAAGCTTTCTTT
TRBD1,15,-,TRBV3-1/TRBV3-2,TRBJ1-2,CASSRTRQGGYGYTF,TGTGCCAGCAGCCGAACCCGACAGGGGGGGTATGGCTACACCTTC
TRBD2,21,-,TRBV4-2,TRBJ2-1,CASSQGGADGPVSGMYNEQFF,TGTGCCAGCAGCCAAGGAGGGGCGGACGGACCAGTTAGCGGGATGTACAATGAGCAGTTCTTC
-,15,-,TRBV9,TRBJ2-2,CASSGDSIMDGELFF,TGTGCCAGCAGCGGCGACAGCATCATGGACGGGGAGCTGTTTTTT
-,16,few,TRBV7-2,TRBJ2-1,CASSIRGASTYNEQFF,TGTGCCAGCAGCATACGGGGGGCCTCAACCTACAATGAGCAGTTCTTC
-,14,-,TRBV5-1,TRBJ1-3,CASSFQGFGNTIYF,TGCGCCAGCAGCTTCCAGGGTTTTGGAAACACCATATATTTT
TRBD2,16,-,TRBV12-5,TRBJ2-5,CASGPRGGPSQETQYF,TGTGCTAGTGGCCCTCGGGGGGGCCCTTCCCAAGAGACCCAGTACTTC
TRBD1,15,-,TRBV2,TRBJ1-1,CASTKEGAVNTEAFF,TGTGCCAGCACCAAAGAGGGGGCAGTGAACACTGAAGCTTTCTTT
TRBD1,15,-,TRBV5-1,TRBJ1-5,CASSETTGGGQPQHF,TGCGCCAGCAGCGAAACTACAGGGGGCGGTCAGCCCCAGCATTTT
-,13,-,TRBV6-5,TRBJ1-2,CASSYKAAYGYTF,TGTGCCAGCAGTTATAAGGCGGCCTATGGCTACACCTTC
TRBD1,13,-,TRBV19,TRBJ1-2,CASTRDRAYGYTF,TGTGCCAGCACCCGGGACAGGGCCTATGGCTACACCTTC
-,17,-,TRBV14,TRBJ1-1,CASSQDGVAGWNTEAFF,TGTGCCAGCAGCCAAGATGGAGTGGCAGGGTGGAACACTGAAGCTTTCTTT
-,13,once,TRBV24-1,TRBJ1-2,CATSEGDTYGYTF,TGTGCCACCAGTGAAGGGGACACCTATGGCTACACCTTC
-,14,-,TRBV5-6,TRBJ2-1,CASSTTLWENEQFF,TGTGCCAGCAGCACCACTCTCTGGGAGAATGAGCAGTTCTTC
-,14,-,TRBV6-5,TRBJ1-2,CASSWAGGNYGYTF,TGTGCCAGCAGTTGGGCAGGAGGGAACTATGGCTACACCTTC
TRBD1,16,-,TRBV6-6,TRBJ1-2,CASSYWGDSTNYGYTF,TGTGCCAGCAGTTACTGGGGGGACAGTACTAACTATGGCTACACCTTC
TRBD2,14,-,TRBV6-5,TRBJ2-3,CASSQRGLPDTQYF,TGTGCCAGCAGTCAGCGGGGTCTCCCAGATACGCAGTATTTT
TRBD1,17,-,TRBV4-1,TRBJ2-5,CASSLSWDRGGQETQYF,TGCGCCAGCAGTCTATCGTGGGACAGGGGGGGGCAAGAGACCCAGTACTTC
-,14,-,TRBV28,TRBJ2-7,CASRGTHSSYEQYF,TGTGCCAGCAGAGGGACACACAGCTCCTACGAGCAGTACTTC
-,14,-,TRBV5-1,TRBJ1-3,CASSYRGNGNTIYF,TGCGCCAGCAGTTACCGAGGCAATGGAAACACCATATATTTT
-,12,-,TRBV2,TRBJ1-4,CASNRVNEKLFF,TGTGCCAGCAACAGGGTGAATGAAAAACTGTTTTTT
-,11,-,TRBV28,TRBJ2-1,CASTRGHEQFF,TGTGCCAGCACCAGAGGACACGAGCAGTTCTTC
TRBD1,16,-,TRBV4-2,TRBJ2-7,CASSQEGGTGVGEQYF,TGTGCCAGCAGCCAAGAGGGAGGGACAGGGGTTGGCGAGCAGTACTTC
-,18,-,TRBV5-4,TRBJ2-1,CASSLMARGTLLYNEQFF,TGTGCCAGCAGCTTAATGGCTCGCGGGACCCTCTTGTACAATGAGCAGTTCTTC
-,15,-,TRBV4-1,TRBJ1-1,CASSQGPRRQAEAFF,TGCGCCAGCAGCCAAGGCCCCCGCCGGCAGGCTGAAGCTTTCTTT
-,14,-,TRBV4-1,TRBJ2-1,CASSGGLGYNEQFF,TGCGCCAGCAGCGGGGGCCTGGGTTACAATGAGCAGTTCTTC
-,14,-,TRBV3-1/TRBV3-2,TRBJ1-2,CASSQAQEVYGYTF,TGTGCCAGCAGCCAAGCGCAGGAGGTCTATGGCTACACCTTC
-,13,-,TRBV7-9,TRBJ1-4,CASSLERGSKLFF,TGTGCCAGCAGCTTAGAGCGGGGATCGAAACTGTTTTTT
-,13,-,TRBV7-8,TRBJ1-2,CASSGEGFYGYTF,TGTGCCAGCAGCGGGGAGGGGTTTTATGGCTACACCTTC
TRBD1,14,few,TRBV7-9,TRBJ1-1,CASSSKGAWTEAFF,TGTGCCAGCAGCTCCAAGGGGGCATGGACTGAAGCTTTCTTT
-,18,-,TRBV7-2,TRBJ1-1,CASSLGRARRFVNTEAFF,TGTGCCAGCAGCTTAGGGAGGGCCAGGAGGTTTGTGAACACTGAAGCTTTCTTT
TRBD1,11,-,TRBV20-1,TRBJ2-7,CSATPTGKQYF,TGCAGTGCTACCCCGACAGGGAAGCAGTACTTC
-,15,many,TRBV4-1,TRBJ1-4,CASSQVGQGGEKLFF,TGCGCCAGCAGCCAAGTAGGGCAGGGTGGTGAAAAACTGTTTTTT
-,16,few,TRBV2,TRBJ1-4,CASQGQGIGTNEKLFF,TGTGCCTCCCAAGGGCAGGGAATAGGAACTAATGAAAAACTGTTTTTT
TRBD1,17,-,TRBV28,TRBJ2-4,CASSPRTGLGGKNIQYF,TGTGCCAGCAGTCCCCGGACAGGGCTAGGGGGCAAAAACATTCAGTACTTC
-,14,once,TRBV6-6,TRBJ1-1,CASSYGQIGTEAFF,TGTGCCAGCAGTTACGGGCAGATCGGCACTGAAGCTTTCTTT
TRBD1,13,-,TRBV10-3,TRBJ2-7,CAIRGTDSYEQYF,TGTGCCATCAGAGGGACAGACTCCTACGAGCAGTACTTC
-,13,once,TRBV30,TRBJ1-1,CAWSGFGGTEAFF,TGTGCCTGGAGTGGTTTCGGGGGGACTGAAGCTTTCTTT
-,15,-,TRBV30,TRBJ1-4,CAWSVSGGTNEKLFF,TGTGCCTGGAGTGTATCGGGGGGGACTAATGAAAAACTGTTTTTT
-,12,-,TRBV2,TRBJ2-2,CASIRQTGELFF,TGTGCCAGCATTAGACAGACCGGGGAGCTGTTTTTT
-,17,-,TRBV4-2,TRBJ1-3,CASSQEVTALSGNTIYF,TGTGCCAGCAGCCAAGAGGTGACAGCACTCTCTGGAAACACCATATATTTT
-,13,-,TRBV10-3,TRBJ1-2,CAIRAGDNYGYTF,TGTGCCATCAGGGCAGGGGACAACTATGGCTACACCTTC
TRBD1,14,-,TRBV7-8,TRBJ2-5,CASSRTGVGETQYF,TGTGCCAGCAGCCGGACAGGGGTGGGGGAGACCCAGTACTTC